The next 11 T cell receptor beta chains were all read from a single sample in a study of T cell responses to AZD1222 COVID-19 vaccine (TCRdb year 2021). Libraries were built with the immunoSEQ multiplex PCR assay. TCRdb limited this immuneACCESS table to in-frame rearrangements with V and J called. A share of clones is missing; checked studies link under half to unresolved V genes, and the rest is unexplained. For this sample the table gives under 150,000 clones, of which 85% to 95% were detected only once. The ten largest account for about 2.7% of the sample. Explained via the paper, the time point label denotes: baseline before first vaccination. This specimen was peripheral blood, taken on day 0 of AZD1222 vaccination. The origin of the receptors is an adult in good health.

The rearrangement joins TRBV5-8 to TRBJ1-5; D is ambiguous. The V and J ends lost 1 base and 2 bases respectively, with 10 bases between them. Germline-derived CDR1 and CDR2 are SGHTS and YDEGEE. This CDR3 has 15 residues. The CDR3 sequence is CASSLSAGGNQPQHF. The CDR3 DNA is TGTGCCAGCAGCTTGTCGGCGGGCGGCAATCAGCCCCAGCATTTT.

The sample holds one count of this clone. The chain links TRBV7-8 to TRBJ1-2; weak D call: TRBD1 (5 bases). This CDR3 spans 14 amino acids. Per the germline V gene, CDR1 is SGHVS and CDR2 is FQNEAQ. Trimming stripped 1 base from V and 1 base from J, with 7 bases between. The CDR3 nucleotides read TGTGCCAGCAGCTTAGAGGGGAGTAACTATGGCTACACCTTC. Its translation: CASSLEGSNYGYTF.

The chain links TRBV6-1 to TRBJ2-7; 9 nucleotides match TRBD2. The CDR3 consists of 15 residues. Germline V lookup: CDR1 MNHNS, CDR2 SASEGT. The J segment lost 4 bases and the V segment lost 2 bases, leaving 6 bases of the junction unmatched. The CDR3 nucleotides read TGTGCCAGCAGTGAACGGGGGACTAGCCGGTACGAGCAGTACTTC. Its translation is CASSERGTSRYEQYF.

This chain connects TRBV5-6 to TRBJ1-2; D is unresolved. Trimming took off 0 bases at V and 7 bases at J, with 7 bases between the two ends. The length of the CDR3 is 12 residues. The germline V gene encodes CDR1 SGHDT and CDR2 YYEEEE. The CDR3 here is CASSLGTFGYTF. CDR3 DNA: TGTGCCAGCAGCTTGGGCACATTTGGCTACACCTTC.

The V and J genes are TRBV11-2 and TRBJ1-1, with TRBD1 matching over 9 bases. The V segment lost 4 bases and the J segment 0 bases; nucleotides outside the gene matches: 3. The V gene's germline CDR1 is SGHAT and CDR2 FQNNGV. CDR3 size: 15 residues. The CDR3 is CASSSQGAMNTEAFF. CDR3 nucleotide sequence: TGTGCCAGCAGCTCACAGGGGGCGATGAACACTGAAGCTTTCTTT.

The chain links TRBV4-1 to TRBJ1-5; no clear D gene. Trimming stripped 0 bases from V and 2 bases from J, with 17 bases between. The CDR3 runs 18 residues. CDR1 and CDR2 (germline): MGHRA, YSYEKL. CDR3 DNA: TGCGCCAGCAGCCAAGAAACGGGGTGGGCTCGGGGCAATCAGCCCCAGCATTTT. Encoded protein: CASSQETGWARGNQPQHF.

The chain joins TRBV27 to TRBJ2-7; a weak D match, TRBD1 (6 bases). This CDR3 contains 13 residues. The V and J ends lost 6 bases and 0 bases respectively, with 9 bases between them. Germline CDR1 is MNHEY and CDR2 is SMNVEV (reference sequence). The chain's CDR3 is CASSQGHSYEQYF. CDR3 sequence (DNA): TGTGCCAGCAGCCAGGGACACTCCTACGAGCAGTACTTC.

This clone was observed a single time. The rearrangement uses TRBV9 and TRBJ1-1; possibly TRBD1 for D (5 bases). V lost 2 bases and J 5 bases, leaving 10 bases between the germline ends. This CDR3 region has 13 residues. Germline loops: CDR1 SGDLS, CDR2 YYNGEE. CDR3 DNA sequence: TGTGCCAGCAGCGTGATTACAGGTACTGAAGCTTTCTTT. Translating it yields CASSVITGTEAFF. The variable domain in full, with the rest retrieved from reference TRBV9 and TRBJ1-1, is DSGVTQTPKHLITATGQRVTLRCSPRSGDLSVYWYQQSLDQGLQFLIQYYNGEERAKGNILERFSAQQFPDLHSELNLSSLELGDSALYFCASSVITGTEAFFGQGTRLTVV.

This chain uses TRBV6-1 with TRBJ1-4; 7 nucleotides align to TRBD1. The CDR3 totals 17 residues. V lost 1 base to trimming and J lost 2 bases; unmatched junction nucleotides: 7. The germline CDR1 and CDR2 sequences are MNHNS and SASEGT. The CDR3 is CASSEGTGAATNEKLFF. The CDR3 bases are TGTGCCAGCAGTGAAGGCACAGGGGCGGCGACTAATGAAAAACTGTTTTTT.

This sequence joins TRBV19 and TRBJ1-1; tentative D call: TRBD1 (5 bases). This CDR3 region has 12 residues. Germline CDR1 is LNHDA and CDR2 is SQIVND (reference sequence). Trimming removed 7 bases at V and 5 bases at J, with 11 bases between. The chain's CDR3 is CASIQGWTEAFF. CDR3 bases: TGTGCCAGTATTCAGGGATGGACTGAAGCTTTCTTT. The full variable domain, in which reference TRBV19 and TRBJ1-1 provide the parts outside the CDR3, is DGGITQSPKYLFRKEGQNVTLSCEQNLNHDAMYWYRQDPGQGLRLIYYSQIVNDFQKGDIAEGYSVSREKKESFPLTVTSAQKNPTAFYLCASIQGWTEAFFGQGTRLTVV.

The rearrangement links TRBV7-9 to TRBJ2-1, with 11 bases identical to TRBD2. The CDR3 is 14 amino acids. V was clipped by 5 bases and J by 9 bases; unmatched bases: 6. From germline, CDR1 is SEHNR and CDR2 FQNEAQ (reference sequence). The CDR3 loop reads CASSLTSGKGEQFF. DNA of the CDR3: TGTGCCAGCAGCCTGACTAGCGGGAAGGGTGAGCAGTTCTTC.